The 13 T cell receptor beta chains listed next were all sequenced from one sample in a study of early T cells in non-severe SARS-CoV-2 infection. TCRdb passed the 5' RACE reads through MiXCR, listing each CDR3 protein once. The data contain tens of thousands of distinct CDR3 sequences, roughly a sixth of them singletons. Material: whole blood, obtained at baseline. These receptors all stem from an adult who was a healthcare worker with PCR-confirmed SARS-CoV-2 infection or an uninfected control (not recorded which).

The chain joins TRBV19 to TRBJ2-2; D is unresolved. V lost 3 bases and J 2 bases, leaving 7 bases between the germline ends. The CDR3 consists of 14 residues. The germline CDR1 and CDR2 sequences are LNHDA and SQIVND (reference sequence). The CDR3 sequence: CASSILANTGELFF. CDR3 sequence (DNA): TGTGCCAGTAGTATTTTGGCTAACACCGGGGAGCTGTTTTTT.

This clonotype was found many times. The CDR3 loop is CASRLLAGGPDTQYF. The DNA for the CDR3 is TGTGCCAGCAGGTTACTAGCGGGAGGGCCGGATACGCAGTATTTT. The chain couples TRBV27 to TRBJ2-3, with TRBD2 matching 13 bases. Germline CDR1 MNHEY, CDR2 SMNVEV (reference sequence). CDR3 length: 15 residues. Trimming took 6 bases from V and 6 from J; bases not matched to a gene: 6.

This clonotype was observed a few times. This sequence joins TRBV5-1 and TRBJ2-3; 13 nucleotides match TRBD2. V was clipped by 3 bases and J by 0 bases; unmatched bases: 7. CDR1 is SGHRS, CDR2 YFSETQ, per germline. The CDR3 consists of 18 residues. The CDR3 is CASSSGLAGKSSTDTQYF. CDR3 bases: TGCGCCAGCAGCTCGGGACTAGCGGGGAAGTCTAGCACAGATACGCAGTATTTT.

This clonotype was seen more than once but under ten times. V gene TRBV7-9 combines with J gene TRBJ2-7, with D possibly matching TRBD1 (5 bases). The CDR3 totals 11 residues. CDR1 SEHNR and CDR2 FQNEAQ come from the germline V gene (reference sequence). The ends were cut back, 2 bases at V and 9 bases at J, with 8 bases in the middle. DNA of the CDR3: TGTGCCAGCAGCTTAAGGGGTGGGCAGTACTTC. Its protein product is CASSLRGGQYF.

The chain recombines TRBV7-8 with TRBJ2-3; TRBD1 matches at 7 bases. Per the germline V gene, CDR1 is SGHVS and CDR2 is FQNEAQ. Unmatched junction bases numbered 4, after V lost 4 bases and J lost 0 bases. The CDR3 runs 15 residues. This CDR3 is CASSSDRMSTDTQYF. CDR3 DNA sequence: TGTGCCAGCAGCTCGGACAGGATGAGCACAGATACGCAGTATTTT.

The rearrangement links TRBV16 to TRBJ1-6; no clear D. V was clipped by 0 bases and J by 11 bases, with 8 bases between them. The CDR3 is 13 residues long. Germline lookup yields CDR1 KGHSY and CDR2 FQNENV. CDR3 in amino acids: CASSQSIAAPLHF. As DNA, the CDR3 is TGTGCCAGCAGCCAATCCATCGCGGCACCCCTCCACTTT.

This clonotype is judged medium-sized (0.01 to 0.1%). This chain joins TRBV5-1 and TRBJ1-1, with D possibly being TRBD1 (6 bases). The germline V gene encodes CDR1 SGHRS and CDR2 YFSETQ. The V gene lost 0 bases and the J gene lost 3 bases, with 12 bases spanning the gap. This CDR3 has 15 amino acids. The CDR3 region has the DNA TGCGCCAGCAGCTTGGCCGCAGGGGAGCACACTGAAGCTTTCTTT. It yields the protein CASSLAAGEHTEAFF.

This clonotype was detected only a few times. The J gene is TRBJ1-2, the V gene TRBV29-1, with D possibly TRBD1 on 5 matching bases. The ends were cut back, 4 bases at V and 3 bases at J, with 18 bases in the middle. Germline CDR1 reads SQVTM; CDR2 reads ANQGSEA. The CDR3 is 15 residues long. DNA for the CDR3: TGCAGCGTTGGAGGGCAGGGACCTCGTCACTATGGCTACACCTTC. Translated, it gives CSVGGQGPRHYGYTF.

This clonotype was recorded a few times. CDR3 loop: CASSGTSTGELFF. The CDR3 DNA reads TGTGCCAGCAGTGGGACTAGCACCGGGGAGCTGTTTTTT. The gene calls are TRBV2 and TRBJ2-2; 7 bases line up with TRBD2. V was clipped by 4 bases and J by 4 bases; unmatched bases: 0. CDR1 SNHLY and CDR2 FYNNEI come from the germline V gene. The CDR3 covers 13 residues.

In this sample, this clonotype turned up a few times. The V and J genes are TRBV20-1 and TRBJ2-7, with D perhaps TRBD1 (6 bases). The V gene lost 0 bases and the J gene lost 2 bases, with 8 bases spanning the gap. The CDR3 extends over 13 amino acids. Per germline, CDR1 DFQATT and CDR2 SNEGSKA (reference sequence). The CDR3 bases are TGCAGTGCTAGAGAGGGGGCCCCCTACGAGCAGTACTTC. Translating it yields CSAREGAPYEQYF.

The rearrangement uses TRBV19 and TRBJ2-2, with no clear D. The germline gives CDR1 LNHDA, CDR2 SQIVND (reference sequence). The V end was cut by 6 bases, the J end by 2 bases, with 10 bases between. The length of the CDR3 is 14 residues. Here the CDR3 reads CASRGLPNTGELFF. Here the CDR3 DNA reads TGTGCCAGTAGAGGGCTCCCCAACACCGGGGAGCTGTTTTTT. The full variable domain, in which reference TRBV19 and TRBJ2-2 provide the parts outside the CDR3, is DGGITQSPKYLFRKEGQNVTLSCEQNLNHDAMYWYRQDPGQGLRLIYYSQIVNDFQKGDIAEGYSVSREKKESFPLTVTSAQKNPTAFYLCASRGLPNTGELFFGEGSRLTVL.

This clonotype was seen only a few times. The chain has TRBV11-2 and TRBJ2-1; TRBD2 aligns across 9 bases. Unmatched junction bases numbered 7, after V lost 4 bases and J lost 9 bases. The CDR3 consists of 14 residues. Per the germline V gene, CDR1 is SGHAT and CDR2 is FQNNGV. DNA for the CDR3: TGTGCCAGCAGCTCCGTGCGGGAGGGGTTTGAGCAGTTCTTC. Its protein product is CASSSVREGFEQFF. The full variable domain, in which reference TRBV11-2 and TRBJ2-1 provide the parts outside the CDR3, is EAGVAQSPRYKIIEKRQSVAFWCNPISGHATLYWYQQILGQGPKLLIQFQNNGVVDDSQLPKDRFSAERLKGVDSTLKIQPAKLEDSAVYLCASSSVREGFEQFFGPGTRLTVL.

This chain uses TRBV20-1 with TRBJ1-1; D remains ambiguous. Germline CDR1 reads DFQATT; CDR2 reads SNEGSKA (reference sequence). The CDR3 loop spans 13 amino acids. The V and J ends lost 0 bases and 8 bases respectively, with 13 bases between them. The CDR3, as DNA: TGCAGTGCTAGAGATCTTACCGGGATCGAAGCTTTCTTT. This encodes CSARDLTGIEAFF.